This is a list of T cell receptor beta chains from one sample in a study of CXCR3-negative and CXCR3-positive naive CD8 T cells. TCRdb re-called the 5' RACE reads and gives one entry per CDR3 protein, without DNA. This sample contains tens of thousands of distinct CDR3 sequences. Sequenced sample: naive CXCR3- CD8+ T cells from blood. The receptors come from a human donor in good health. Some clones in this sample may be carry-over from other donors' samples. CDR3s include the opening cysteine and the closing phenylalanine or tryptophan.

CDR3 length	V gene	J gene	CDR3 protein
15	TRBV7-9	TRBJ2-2	CASSYTGEITGELFF
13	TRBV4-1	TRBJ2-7	CASSQRGAVEQYF
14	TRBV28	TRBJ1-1	CASSTRGGRTEAFF
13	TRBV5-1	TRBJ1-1	CASSLGGTTEAFF
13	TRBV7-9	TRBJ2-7	CASSLVLAHEQYF
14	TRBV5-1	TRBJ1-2	CASSRTGVEDGYTF
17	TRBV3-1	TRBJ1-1	CASSHDRSALLGTEAFF
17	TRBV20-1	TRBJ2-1	CSAREVSFGSSYNEQFF
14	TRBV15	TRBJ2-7	CATSRDRSAYEQYF
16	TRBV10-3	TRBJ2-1	CAISGSGGASYNEQFF
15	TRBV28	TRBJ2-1	CASSGDRGKGVEQFF
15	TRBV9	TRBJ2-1	CASSALSGTLNEQFF
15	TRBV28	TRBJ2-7	CASSLPLQVAYEQYF
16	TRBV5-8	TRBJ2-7	CASSFGSMVNSYEQYF
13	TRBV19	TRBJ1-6	CASSISGDSPLHF
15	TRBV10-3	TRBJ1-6	CAISESSQLGSPLHF
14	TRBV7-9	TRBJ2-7	CASSPPDRTYEQYF
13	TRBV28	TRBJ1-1	CASSLGKRTEAFF
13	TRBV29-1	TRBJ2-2	CSVENENTGELFF
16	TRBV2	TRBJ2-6	CASSELWGSGANVLTF
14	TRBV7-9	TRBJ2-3	CASSHGQGQDTQYF
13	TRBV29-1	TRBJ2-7	CSVETGGFDEQYF
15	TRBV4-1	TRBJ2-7	CASSQRTTPTYEQYF
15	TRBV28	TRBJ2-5	CASSLRQIIGETQYF
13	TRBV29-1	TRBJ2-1	CSPLAGPVNEQFF
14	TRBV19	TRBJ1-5	CASRDGNSNQPQHF
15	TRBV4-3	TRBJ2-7	CASSQDTALTTEQYF
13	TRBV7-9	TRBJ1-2	CASSLGDGYGYTF
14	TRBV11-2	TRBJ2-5	CASSLVSTQETQYF
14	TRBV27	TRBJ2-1	CASTLGGPYNEQFF
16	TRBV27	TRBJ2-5	CASSLGQTGDQETQYF
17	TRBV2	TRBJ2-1	CASSEPGQASSYNEQFF
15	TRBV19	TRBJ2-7	CASTPRGGWSYEQYF
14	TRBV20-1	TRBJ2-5	CSARALGGGETQYF
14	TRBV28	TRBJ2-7	CASSLGTENYEQYF
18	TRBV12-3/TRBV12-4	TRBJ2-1	CASSFSTGGRNPGGEQFF
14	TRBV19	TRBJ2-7	CASSIKHSDYEQYF
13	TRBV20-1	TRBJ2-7	CSASNTGGSEQYF
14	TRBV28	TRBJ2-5	CASSTGGAWETQYF
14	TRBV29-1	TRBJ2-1	CSVRPSGRHNEQFF
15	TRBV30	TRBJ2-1	CATWNPGQGWNEQFF
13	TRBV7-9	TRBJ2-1	CASSLVASYEQFF
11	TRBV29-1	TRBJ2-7	CSVRSSYEQYF
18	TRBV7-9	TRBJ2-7	CASSPRLADSHSYYEQYF
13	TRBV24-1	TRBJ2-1	CATEKLAGRRQFF
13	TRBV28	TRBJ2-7	CASSSTDSYEQYF
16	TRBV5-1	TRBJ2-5	CASSLAGLGAQETQYF
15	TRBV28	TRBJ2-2	CASSFWQGNTGELFF
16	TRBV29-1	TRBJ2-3	CSVVPSTSGRTDTQYF
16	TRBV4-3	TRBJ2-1	CASSQDASGYYNEQFF
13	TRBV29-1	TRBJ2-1	CSVDRTSPDEQFF
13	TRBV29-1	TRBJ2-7	CSVMTGGDYEQYF